The rows below give T cell receptor beta chains drawn from one sample of a study of T cells in Graves' hyperthyroidism and ophthalmopathy. TCRdb called the multiplex PCR reads again in MiXCR, with one record for every CDR3 protein. The sample shows 450,000 to 600,000 distinct CDR3 sequences, just under 20% of them seen only once. Sequenced: blood. The receptors were sampled from a man in his forties with Graves' ophthalmopathy. The CDR3 runs from the conserved cysteine through the conserved F or W. The D gene is left open where the match is weak. Clone sizes are given selectively: once, few, many, or a class where the clone is expanded.

clone_size | d_call | j_call | v_call | cdr3_nt | cdr3_aa
many | . | TRBJ1-5 | TRBV11-2 | TGTGCCAGCAGTACAGTTGGGGGCAATCAGCCCCAGCATTTT | CASSTVGGNQPQHF
many | . | TRBJ1-1 | TRBV28 | TGTGCCAGCAGTTTAGGCACTATGAGCACTGAAGCTTTCTTT | CASSLGTMSTEAFF
. | . | TRBJ1-2 | TRBV28 | TGTGCCAGCAGCCCCCCGGGGGTTCGGAATGGCTACACCTTC | CASSPPGVRNGYTF
. | TRBD2 | TRBJ2-7 | TRBV7-3 | TGTGCCAGCAGCGTCTCGGGGGGGAACTACGAGCAGTACTTC | CASSVSGGNYEQYF
few | . | TRBJ2-6 | TRBV7-6 | TGTGCCAGCAGCTTTGGGGAGGTCCAGGGTACTGGGGCCAACGTCCTGACTTTC | CASSFGEVQGTGANVLTF
few | . | TRBJ1-1 | TRBV9 | TGTGCCAGCAGCCCCCATGGGGGGGCAGCTGAAGCTTTCTTT | CASSPHGGAAEAFF
many | TRBD1 | TRBJ2-7 | TRBV6-1 | TGTGCCAGCAGTGCCCCCTCCGGGACAGGGACCTACGAGCAGTACTTC | CASSAPSGTGTYEQYF
many | TRBD2 | TRBJ2-1 | TRBV7-3 | TGTGCCAGCTCTAGCGGACATACCTACAATGAGCAGTTCTTC | CASSSGHTYNEQFF
many | TRBD2 | TRBJ2-7 | TRBV20-1 | TGCAGTGCTGTCGACGGGGGGGCCTCCTACGAGCAGTACTTC | CSAVDGGASYEQYF
. | TRBD1 | TRBJ2-1 | TRBV10-3 | TGTGCCATCAGGCAGGACAGGGCCTACAATGAGCAGTTCTTC | CAIRQDRAYNEQFF
many | . | TRBJ1-2 | TRBV7-9 | TGTGCCAGCAGCCCCCCTCGGGTAGGCTACACCTTC | CASSPPRVGYTF
many | TRBD2 | TRBJ2-2 | TRBV7-3 | TGTGCCAGCAGCTTAACCCTAGGACTAGCGAACACCGGGGAGCTGTTTTTT | CASSLTLGLANTGELFF
many | . | TRBJ2-7 | TRBV28 | TGTGCCAGTCTAGATAACCCCTACGAGCAGTACTTC | CASLDNPYEQYF
many | TRBD1 | TRBJ2-7 | TRBV11-2 | TGTGCCAGCAGCTTCGGACAGGGGAGCTACGAGCAGTACTTC | CASSFGQGSYEQYF
. | . | TRBJ2-4 | TRBV28 | TGTGCCAGCAGTGACACAGGGTTAGCCAAAAACATTCAGTACTTC | CASSDTGLAKNIQYF
many | . | TRBJ2-7 | TRBV3-1 | TGTGCCAGCAGCCAAGCTGACAACTACGAGCAGTACTTC | CASSQADNYEQYF
many | . | TRBJ1-1 | TRBV2 | TGTGCCAGCAGTGTCGAGGTAAACGGGAGGAGCACTGAAGCTTTCTTT | CASSVEVNGRSTEAFF
. | TRBD1 | TRBJ2-7 | TRBV30 | TGTGCCTGGAGGGGACAGACATACTACGAGCAGTACTTC | CAWRGQTYYEQYF
. | . | TRBJ2-3 | TRBV5-4 | TGTGCCAGCAGCTTGGTGGGCCCGGGCACAGATACGCAGTATTTT | CASSLVGPGTDTQYF
. | TRBD1 | TRBJ1-1 | TRBV6-6 | TGTGCCAGCAGTTACGAGGCAGGGGGCATTGGGAACACTGAAGCTTTCTTT | CASSYEAGGIGNTEAFF
many | . | TRBJ2-1 | TRBV7-2 | TGTGCCAGCAGCTTAGTTACAGGGCCCTTCCCGTACAATGAGCAGTTCTTC | CASSLVTGPFPYNEQFF
many | TRBD1 | TRBJ2-7 | TRBV27 | TGTGCCAGCAGTCGGACAGGGGGCGTTTCCGAGCAGTACTTC | CASSRTGGVSEQYF
few | TRBD1 | TRBJ1-5 | TRBV6-1 | TGTGCCAGCACCTTCGGGGTTGGACAGGGCGGCAATCAGCCCCAGCATTTT | CASTFGVGQGGNQPQHF
. | . | TRBJ1-4 | TRBV15 | TGTGCCACCAGCAGAGATCTTGGCAGGGTTGAAAAACTGTTTTTT | CATSRDLGRVEKLFF
. | TRBD1 | TRBJ2-2 | TRBV19 | TGTGCCAGTAGTAGCCCGGGACAGGGGGCGAACACCGGGGAGCTGTTTTTT | CASSSPGQGANTGELFF
few | . | TRBJ2-7 | TRBV4-1 | TGCGCCAGCAGCCTCGCGAACCTAGGACTCAGCTACGGGAAGCAGTACTTC | CASSLANLGLSYGKQYF
few | TRBD2 | TRBJ2-1 | TRBV12-3/TRBV12-4 | TGTGCCAGCAGTTTAGACGGTGGACTAGCGGGAGGGCCACGAAATGAGCAGTTCTTC | CASSLDGGLAGGPRNEQFF
many | TRBD1 | TRBJ2-3 | TRBV18 | TGTGCCAGCTCACCACAAGTGACACAGGGGATTGCGCAGTATTTT | CASSPQVTQGIAQYF
many | . | TRBJ2-1 | TRBV28 | TGTGCCAGCAGGCGAGGGACCGCTTCCTACAATGAGCAGTTCTTC | CASRRGTASYNEQFF
few | . | TRBJ2-7 | TRBV13 | TGTGCCAGCAGCTTAGCAGGGCCAGCCGAGCAGTACTTC | CASSLAGPAEQYF
once | . | TRBJ1-1 | TRBV19 | TGTGCCAGTAGAAAGGGAGGAACGAACACTGAAGCTTTCTTT | CASRKGGTNTEAFF
few | . | TRBJ1-2 | TRBV3-1 | TGTGCCAGCAGCCAATCCATGCCGGCAGGGTCTGGCTACACCTTC | CASSQSMPAGSGYTF
few | . | TRBJ2-5 | TRBV7-7 | TGTGCTAGCCTCCCTAATAGTGTTGGAGAGACCCAGTACTTC | CASLPNSVGETQYF
few | TRBD1 | TRBJ1-2 | TRBV29-1 | TGCAGCGCGAGACCCGGGACAGCCTATGGCTACACCTTC | CSARPGTAYGYTF
many | . | TRBJ2-1 | TRBV7-2 | TGTGCCAGCAGCTTAAGCCCTAGCGTGAATGAGCAGTTCTTC | CASSLSPSVNEQFF
many | . | TRBJ1-1 | TRBV7-8 | TGTGCCAGCAGTTTCGGACAGTACACTGAAGCTTTCTTT | CASSFGQYTEAFF
many | . | TRBJ1-2 | TRBV12-3/TRBV12-4 | . | CASSSSTGPYGYTF
few | . | TRBJ1-2 | TRBV20-1 | TGCAGTGCCCACGAACCGACGGGACAACTGTTTAACTATGGCTACACCTTC | CSAHEPTGQLFNYGYTF
. | . | TRBJ1-1 | TRBV19 | TGTGCCAGTAGGTCAGCAGGGCGTTCGAACACTGAAGCTTTCTTT | CASRSAGRSNTEAFF
many | . | TRBJ2-5 | TRBV7-2 | TGTGCCAGCAGCATAGCAGGTCCCCAAGAGACCCAGTACTTC | CASSIAGPQETQYF
many | . | TRBJ2-3 | TRBV11-2 | TGTGCCAGCAGCTTCGCGGGGTCAGATACGCAGTATTTT | CASSFAGSDTQYF
few | . | TRBJ1-1 | TRBV5-1 | TGCGCCAGCAGTTCCGGGGACGCGGAAGCTTTCTTT | CASSSGDAEAFF
. | TRBD1 | TRBJ1-6 | TRBV30 | TGTGCCTGGAGTAGACTCCGGGACAGACCTTCACCCCTCCACTTT | CAWSRLRDRPSPLHF
. | TRBD1 | TRBJ2-6 | TRBV20-1 | TGCAGTGCTACCGACAGGGCTGGGGCCAACGTCCTGACTTTC | CSATDRAGANVLTF
few | . | TRBJ2-2 | TRBV7-3 | TGTGCCAGCAGCCCAGTCGTCGGGCCCACCGGGGAGCTGTTTTTT | CASSPVVGPTGELFF
. | . | TRBJ2-1 | TRBV5-1 | TGCGCCAGCAGCAGCGGCCCCCCAATCAAGCAGTTCTTC | CASSSGPPIKQFF
. | TRBD1 | TRBJ1-1 | TRBV10-3 | TGTGCCATCAGTGAGATGACAGGGGTATTGGGCACTGAAGCTTTCTTT | CAISEMTGVLGTEAFF
many | . | TRBJ2-2 | TRBV11-3 | TGTGCCAGCAGCTTAGGCCGGGCCGGGGAGCTGTTTTTT | CASSLGRAGELFF
many | . | TRBJ2-7 | TRBV28 | TGTGCCAGCAGTGCCCCACAACAGGGAGGATACGAGCAGTACTTC | CASSAPQQGGYEQYF
few | . | TRBJ2-7 | TRBV29-1 | TGCAGCGTTGAAGATCCTACAGGGATCGGCGAGCAGTACTTC | CSVEDPTGIGEQYF
few | . | TRBJ2-2 | TRBV24-1 | TGTGCCACCAGTGATTTAGGCAGCAACACCGGGGAGCTGTTTTTT | CATSDLGSNTGELFF
. | TRBD2 | TRBJ2-7 | TRBV6-1 | TGTGCCAGCAGTGAATCACTCCTACTAGCGGGGGGGCCGCAGTACTTC | CASSESLLLAGGPQYF
many | . | TRBJ2-1 | TRBV12-3/TRBV12-4 | TGTGCCAGTACGGTCTATAATGAGCAGTTCTTC | CASTVYNEQFF
few | TRBD2 | TRBJ2-2 | TRBV7-2 | TGTGCCAGCAGCTTTCTGAAGATGGCGGGAGGGAACACCGGGGAGCTGTTTTTT | CASSFLKMAGGNTGELFF
many | TRBD2 | TRBJ2-1 | TRBV7-6 | TGTGCCAGCAGCTTATACGTAGCGGGGGGACCGTACAATGAGCAGTTCTTC | CASSLYVAGGPYNEQFF
. | . | TRBJ2-5 | TRBV11-2 | TGCGCCAGCAGCCATACTCTTACTAGGGTTGAAAAGACCCAGTACTTC | CASSHTLTRVEKTQYF
few | . | TRBJ2-1 | TRBV24-1 | TGTGCCACCGGTTATCAGGGAGGATCTAATGAGCAGTTCTTC | CATGYQGGSNEQFF